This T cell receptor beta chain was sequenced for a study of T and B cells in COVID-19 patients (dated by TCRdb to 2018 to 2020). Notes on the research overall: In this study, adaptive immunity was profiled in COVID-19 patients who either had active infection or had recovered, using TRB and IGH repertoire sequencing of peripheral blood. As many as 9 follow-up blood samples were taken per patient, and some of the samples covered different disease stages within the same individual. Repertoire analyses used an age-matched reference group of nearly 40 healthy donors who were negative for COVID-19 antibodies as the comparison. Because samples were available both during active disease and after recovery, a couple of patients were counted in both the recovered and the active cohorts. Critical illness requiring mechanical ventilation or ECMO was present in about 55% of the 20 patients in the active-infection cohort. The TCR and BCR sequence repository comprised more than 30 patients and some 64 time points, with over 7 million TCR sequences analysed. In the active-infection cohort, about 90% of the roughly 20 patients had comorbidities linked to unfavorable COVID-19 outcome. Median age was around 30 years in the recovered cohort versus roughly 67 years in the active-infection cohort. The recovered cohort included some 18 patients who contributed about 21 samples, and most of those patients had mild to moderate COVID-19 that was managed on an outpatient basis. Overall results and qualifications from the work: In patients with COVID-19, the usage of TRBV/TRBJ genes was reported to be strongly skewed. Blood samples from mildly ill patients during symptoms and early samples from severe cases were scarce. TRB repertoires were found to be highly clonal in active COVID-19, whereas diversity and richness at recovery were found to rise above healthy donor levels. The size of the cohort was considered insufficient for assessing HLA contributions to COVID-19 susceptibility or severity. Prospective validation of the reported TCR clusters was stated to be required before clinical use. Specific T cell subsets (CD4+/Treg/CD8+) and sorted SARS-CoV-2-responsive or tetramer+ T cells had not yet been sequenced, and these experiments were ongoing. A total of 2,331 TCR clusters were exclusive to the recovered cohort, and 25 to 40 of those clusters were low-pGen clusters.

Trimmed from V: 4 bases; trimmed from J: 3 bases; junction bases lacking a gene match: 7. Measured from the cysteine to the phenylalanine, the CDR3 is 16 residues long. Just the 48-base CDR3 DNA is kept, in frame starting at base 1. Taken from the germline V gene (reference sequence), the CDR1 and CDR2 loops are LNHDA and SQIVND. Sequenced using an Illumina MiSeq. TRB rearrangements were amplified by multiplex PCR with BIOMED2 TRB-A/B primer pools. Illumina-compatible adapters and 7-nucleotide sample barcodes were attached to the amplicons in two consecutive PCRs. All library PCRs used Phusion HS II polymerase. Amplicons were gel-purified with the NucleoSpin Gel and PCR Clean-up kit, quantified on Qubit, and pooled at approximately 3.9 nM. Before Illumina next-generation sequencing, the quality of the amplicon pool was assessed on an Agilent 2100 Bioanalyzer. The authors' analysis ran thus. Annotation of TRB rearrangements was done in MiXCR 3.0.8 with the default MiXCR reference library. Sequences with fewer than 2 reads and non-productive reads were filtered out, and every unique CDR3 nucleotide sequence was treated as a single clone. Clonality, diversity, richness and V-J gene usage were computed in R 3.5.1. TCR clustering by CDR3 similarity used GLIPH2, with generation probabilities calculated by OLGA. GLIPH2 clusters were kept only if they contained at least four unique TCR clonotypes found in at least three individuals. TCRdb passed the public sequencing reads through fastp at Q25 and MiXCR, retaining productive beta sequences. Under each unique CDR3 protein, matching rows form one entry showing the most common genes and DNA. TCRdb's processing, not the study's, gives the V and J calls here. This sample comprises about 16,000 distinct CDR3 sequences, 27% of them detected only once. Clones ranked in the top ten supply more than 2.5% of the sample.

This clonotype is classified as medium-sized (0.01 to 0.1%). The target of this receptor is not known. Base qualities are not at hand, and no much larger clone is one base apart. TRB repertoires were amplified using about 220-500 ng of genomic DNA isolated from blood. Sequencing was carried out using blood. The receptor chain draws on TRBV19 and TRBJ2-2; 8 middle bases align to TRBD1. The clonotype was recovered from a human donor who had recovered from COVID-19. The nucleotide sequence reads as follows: TGTGCCAGTAGTACGGGACAGGATTTATACACCGGGGAGCTGTTTTTT. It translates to CASSTGQDLYTGELFF.